This T cell receptor (beta chain) was obtained from a study of blood T cell repertoires in COVID-19. In germline, CDR1 is MNHEY, CDR2 SVGAGI. This CDR3 has 15 residues. V lost 4 bases, J lost 6 bases, and 7 bases stayed unmatched. The assay was immunoSEQ multiplex PCR, and TCRdb's table has in-frame clones only and misses some. Found here are some 140,000 clones, around 79% of them singletons; the top ten hold 4% to 5%. This chain joins TRBV6-5 and TRBJ1-5, with 9 bases lining up with TRBD1. The sequencing sample was made of peripheral blood. This receptor was obtained from a woman aged 65 to 85 with COVID-19, enrolled during active disease. The CDR3 sequence: CASSSGQGRSQPQHF. CDR3 in DNA: TGTGCCAGCAGTTCCGGACAGGGGAGAAGTCAGCCCCAGCATTTT.